This T cell receptor beta chain was recovered during a study of blood T cell repertoires in COVID-19. Across the whole study: Samples representing acute and convalescent COVID-19 were sourced from the United States, Italy and Spain.

The V segment lost 4 bases and the J segment 5 bases; nucleotides outside the gene matches: 5. Germline V gene lookup returns CDR1 SGHDT and CDR2 YYEEEE. The length of the CDR3 is 14 residues. Under the authors' procedure: Reference gene primers were amplified, and this amplification served to estimate nucleated cell counts. Sequencing was performed with immunoSEQ multiplex PCR; in TCRdb, only in-frame clones are kept and a portion is missing. V, J and clone size are taken as reported in that table, and D and trimming were inferred from the DNA itself. The sample carries tens of thousands of clones, about nine tenths recorded once.

This sequence was found in a woman between 50 and 59 years old with active or convalescent COVID-19. Sequenced: peripheral blood. The J gene is TRBJ2-1, the V gene TRBV5-6; 8 bases align to TRBD2. The CDR3 nucleotides read TGTGCCAGCAGCCCTAGCGGGCTAGACAATGAGCAGTTCTTC. It yields the protein CASSPSGLDNEQFF. Based on the CDR3 plus reference TRBV5-6 and TRBJ2-1, the full variable domain is DAGVTQSPTHLIKTRGQQVTLRCSPKSGHDTVSWYQQALGQGPQFIFQYYEEEERQRGNFPDRFSGHQFPNYSSELNVNALLLGDSALYLCASSPSGLDNEQFFGPGTRLTVL.